This entry is about one TCR beta chain. Its antigen is unidentified. Additional DNA sequences in this sample encode the identical CDR3. The entry originates in a study of shared clonotypes between healthy human individuals. CD8 cells regarded as naive lacked CD45RO, were positively chosen for CCR7, and omitted terminally differentiated effector memory CD45RA+ cells. The donor cohort consisted entirely of Caucasian adults residing in Nashville, Tennessee. Sequencing used immunoSEQ multiplex PCR; TCRdb keeps in-frame clones, though not all of them. This sample has around 1,900,000 clones, with 80% to 95% found just once. The germline gives CDR1 MGHRA, CDR2 YSYEKL. The CDR3 runs to 14 residues. Trimming took off 0 bases at V and 0 bases at J, with 5 bases between the two ends. The study, taken as a whole, reports: Estimated richness values were generally larger in naive subsets than in memory subsets.

The chain employs TRBV4-1 and TRBJ1-1; D is unresolved. Sequencing used naive CD8+ T cells from PBMCs. The origin of this receptor is a young man in good health. Some clones in this sample may be carry-over from other donors' samples. The CDR3 sequence: CASSQDRMNTEAFF. In DNA form, the CDR3 reads TGCGCCAGCAGCCAAGATAGAATGAACACTGAAGCTTTCTTT.